This TCR beta chain appears in the sequencing data of a study of CD8+ T cells in alopecia areata. The study's findings and limits: Scalp clonality decreased significantly with tofacitinib, and so did expanded CD8+ clones among the top 100.

Unmatched junction bases numbered 3, after V lost 0 bases and J lost 0 bases. This CDR3 is 17 amino acids long. The germline V gene encodes CDR1 SEHNR and CDR2 FQNEAQ (reference sequence). Described treatment: oral pan-JAK inhibitor, 5-10 mg twice daily. The sequencing template was cDNA reverse transcribed from extracted RNA. Only in-frame clones appear in the TCRdb table, and some are missing; sequencing was by immunoSEQ multiplex PCR. The sample yields around 290,000 clones, nearly 60% seen once. This clone rates as medium-sized. Its antigen is unknown. The clonotype originates from a human donor with alopecia areata. The chain combines TRBV7-9 with TRBJ1-3, with TRBD1 identical over 9 bases. The sequenced sample was CD4+ T cells sorted from blood, obtained at week 24, from a patient treated with tofacitinib. The CDR3 coding sequence is TGTGCCAGCAGCTTAGCGGGACAGGGTGACTCTGGAAACACCATATATTTT. Protein product: CASSLAGQGDSGNTIYF.